A selection of T cell receptor beta chains follows, all from one sample in a study of metastatic and nonmetastatic thyroid tumors. TCRdb ran MiXCR on the PCR reads. The sample lists approximately 90,000 clones, roughly 8.6% occurring once. Sequenced: blood. These TCRs come from a female donor with papillary thyroid cancer or a benign thyroid nodule (not recorded which). Some clones in this sample may be carry-over from other donors' samples. Each CDR3 is given with its conserved first and last residue. The order of the fields is V gene, CDR3 length, D gene, J gene, clone size, CDR3 DNA, CDR3 protein. D genes are given only for firm matches. Size is stated for part of the rows, as once, few or many counts, or as a class when the clone is expanded.

v_gene: TRBV5-1
len: 15
d_gene: .
j_gene: TRBJ1-2
abundance: .
CDR3nt: TGCGCCAGCAGCTTGATGACACCCGTAGGGTATGGCTACACCTTC
CDR3aa: CASSLMTPVGYGYTF

v_gene: TRBV5-1
len: 17
d_gene: TRBD1
j_gene: TRBJ1-1
abundance: many
CDR3nt: TGCGCCAGCAGCTTGGAGGGACAGGGAGGAATGAACACTGAAGCTTTCTTT
CDR3aa: CASSLEGQGGMNTEAFF

v_gene: TRBV27
len: 14
d_gene: .
j_gene: TRBJ2-5
abundance: many
CDR3nt: TGTGCCAGCAGTATCACGGCAACTCAAGAGACCCAGTACTTC
CDR3aa: CASSITATQETQYF

v_gene: TRBV5-1
len: 13
d_gene: .
j_gene: TRBJ1-2
abundance: many
CDR3nt: TGCGCCAGCAGCGGGGGGCAGAACTATGGCTACACCTTC
CDR3aa: CASSGGQNYGYTF

v_gene: TRBV6-1
len: 14
d_gene: TRBD1
j_gene: TRBJ2-1
abundance: .
CDR3nt: TGTGCCAGCATGGCCGGGACAGCCTACAATGAGCAGTTCTTC
CDR3aa: CASMAGTAYNEQFF

v_gene: TRBV27
len: 13
d_gene: .
j_gene: TRBJ1-1
abundance: .
CDR3nt: TGTGCCAGCAGCCCCCGAGGGATCACTGAAGCTTTCTTT
CDR3aa: CASSPRGITEAFF

v_gene: TRBV12-3/TRBV12-4
len: 13
d_gene: .
j_gene: TRBJ1-1
abundance: many
CDR3nt: TGTGCCAGCAGTCCCCTGGGCGTTCTTGAAGCTTTCTTT
CDR3aa: CASSPLGVLEAFF

v_gene: TRBV10-3
len: 15
d_gene: .
j_gene: TRBJ1-1
abundance: many
CDR3nt: TGTGCCATCAGTGAGTCGACGCGGTTGGGGGCTGAAGCTTTCTTT
CDR3aa: CAISESTRLGAEAFF

v_gene: TRBV11-2
len: 15
d_gene: TRBD1
j_gene: TRBJ2-1
abundance: many
CDR3nt: TGTGCCAGCAGCTTAATGGACAGGACCTACAATGAGCAGTTCTTC
CDR3aa: CASSLMDRTYNEQFF

v_gene: TRBV15
len: 14
d_gene: TRBD1
j_gene: TRBJ2-1
abundance: many
CDR3nt: TGTGCCACCAGCGACGACAGGGGCGCGGGTTCCTCGAGATTC
CDR3aa: CATSDDRGAGSSRF

v_gene: TRBV24-1
len: 15
d_gene: .
j_gene: TRBJ2-7
abundance: many
CDR3nt: TGTGCCACCAGTGATTTGTTTGGGGACTTCTACGAGCAGTACTTC
CDR3aa: CATSDLFGDFYEQYF

v_gene: TRBV9
len: 14
d_gene: .
j_gene: TRBJ2-5
abundance: .
CDR3nt: TGTGCCAGCAGCGTGAGCGGATTCCAAGAGACCCAGTACTTC
CDR3aa: CASSVSGFQETQYF

v_gene: TRBV4-2
len: 14
d_gene: .
j_gene: TRBJ2-2
abundance: many
CDR3nt: TGTGCCAGCAGCGTTCGGGGGGCTGACGGGGAGCTGTTTTTT
CDR3aa: CASSVRGADGELFF

v_gene: TRBV19
len: 19
d_gene: TRBD1
j_gene: TRBJ2-5
abundance: many
CDR3nt: TGTGCCAGTAGTACTCCGGGACAGGGGCTCGAACTGTACCAAGAGACCCAGTACTTC
CDR3aa: CASSTPGQGLELYQETQYF

v_gene: TRBV14
len: 13
d_gene: .
j_gene: TRBJ1-2
abundance: many
CDR3nt: TGTGCCAGCAGCCAAGATTATCGGGCAGGCTACACCTTC
CDR3aa: CASSQDYRAGYTF

v_gene: TRBV20-1
len: 16
d_gene: .
j_gene: TRBJ2-3
abundance: many
CDR3nt: TGCAGTGCCAGGGAAGCTAGGACACCCCGCACAGATACGCAGTATTTT
CDR3aa: CSAREARTPRTDTQYF

v_gene: TRBV4-2
len: 17
d_gene: .
j_gene: TRBJ2-3
abundance: many
CDR3nt: TGTGCCAGCAGCCAAGAGAGGACTGATTCAAGCACAGATACGCAGTATTTT
CDR3aa: CASSQERTDSSTDTQYF

v_gene: TRBV5-1
len: 13
d_gene: .
j_gene: TRBJ2-5
abundance: many
CDR3nt: TGCGCCAGCAACACCGCAGCAGGGGAGACCCAGTACTTC
CDR3aa: CASNTAAGETQYF

v_gene: TRBV10-3
len: 12
d_gene: TRBD1
j_gene: TRBJ1-1
abundance: many
CDR3nt: TGTGCCTCTTACAGGGGGGGCACTGAAGCTTTCTTT
CDR3aa: CASYRGGTEAFF

v_gene: TRBV5-4
len: 12
d_gene: TRBD2
j_gene: TRBJ2-2
abundance: many
CDR3nt: TGTGCCAGTGAACTAGCGACCGGGGAGCTGTTTTTT
CDR3aa: CASELATGELFF

v_gene: TRBV3-1
len: 15
d_gene: TRBD2
j_gene: TRBJ2-3
abundance: few
CDR3nt: TGTGCCAGCAGCCAAACGGGGGGGCCGAGAGATACGCAGTATTTT
CDR3aa: CASSQTGGPRDTQYF

v_gene: TRBV11-2
len: 16
d_gene: TRBD2
j_gene: TRBJ2-3
abundance: many
CDR3nt: TGTGCCAGCAGCTTACTAGCGGGGGGGCCTCGAGATACGCAGTATTTT
CDR3aa: CASSLLAGGPRDTQYF

v_gene: TRBV20-1
len: 17
d_gene: .
j_gene: TRBJ1-1
abundance: many
CDR3nt: TGCAGTGCTAACTCCTGGGGCAGTTGGCCATTGGCCACTGAAGCTTTCTTT
CDR3aa: CSANSWGSWPLATEAFF

v_gene: TRBV20-1
len: 13
d_gene: .
j_gene: TRBJ2-5
abundance: many
CDR3nt: TGCAGTGCCTACAAGGACCGGACAAAGGCCCAGTACTTC
CDR3aa: CSAYKDRTKAQYF

v_gene: TRBV7-6
len: 16
d_gene: .
j_gene: TRBJ1-2
abundance: many
CDR3nt: TGTGCCAGCAGCTTAAGTTTGGCAGTCCTAGACTATGGCTACACCTTC
CDR3aa: CASSLSLAVLDYGYTF